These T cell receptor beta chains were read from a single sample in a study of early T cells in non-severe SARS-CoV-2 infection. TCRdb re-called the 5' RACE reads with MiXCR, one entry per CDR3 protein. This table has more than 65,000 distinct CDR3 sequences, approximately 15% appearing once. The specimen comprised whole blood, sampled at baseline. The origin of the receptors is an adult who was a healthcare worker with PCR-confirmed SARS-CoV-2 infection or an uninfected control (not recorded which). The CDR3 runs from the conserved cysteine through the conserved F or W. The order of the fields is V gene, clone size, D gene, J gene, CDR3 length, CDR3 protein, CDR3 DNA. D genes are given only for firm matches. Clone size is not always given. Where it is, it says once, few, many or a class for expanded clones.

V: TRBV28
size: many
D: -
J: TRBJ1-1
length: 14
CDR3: CASRGSWGNTEAFF
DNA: TGTGCCAGCAGGGGCAGTTGGGGGAACACCGAAGCTTTCTTT

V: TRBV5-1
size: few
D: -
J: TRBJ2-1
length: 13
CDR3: CASSPLGVDEQFF
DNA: TGCGCCAGCAGCCCCCTCGGGGTCGATGAGCAGTTCTTC

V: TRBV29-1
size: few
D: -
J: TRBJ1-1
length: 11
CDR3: CSGSLDTEAFF
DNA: TGCAGCGGTAGTCTGGACACTGAAGCTTTCTTT

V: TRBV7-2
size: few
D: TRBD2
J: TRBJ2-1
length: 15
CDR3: CASSWRGGRAVEQFF
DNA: TGTGCCAGCAGCTGGCGAGGAGGGAGGGCCGTTGAGCAGTTCTTC

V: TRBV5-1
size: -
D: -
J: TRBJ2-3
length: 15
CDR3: CASSLDRASTDTQYF
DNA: TGCGCCAGCAGCTTGGACAGGGCCTCCACAGATACGCAGTATTTT

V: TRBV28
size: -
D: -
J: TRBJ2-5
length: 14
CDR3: CASSLIAAQETQYF
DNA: TGTGCCAGCAGTTTAATCGCAGCGCAGGAGACCCAGTACTTC

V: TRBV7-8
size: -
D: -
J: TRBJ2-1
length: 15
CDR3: CASSLEWRWDNEQFF
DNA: TGTGCCAGCAGCTTAGAATGGCGCTGGGACAATGAGCAGTTCTTC

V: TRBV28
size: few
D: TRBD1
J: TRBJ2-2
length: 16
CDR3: CASSTPGQGSAGELFF
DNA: TGTGCCAGCAGCACTCCGGGACAGGGATCCGCCGGGGAGCTGTTTTTT

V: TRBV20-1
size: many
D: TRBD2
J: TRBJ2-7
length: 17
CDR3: CSARVGEASGHPYEQYF
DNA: TGCAGTGCTAGAGTGGGGGAGGCTAGCGGGCATCCCTACGAGCAGTACTTC

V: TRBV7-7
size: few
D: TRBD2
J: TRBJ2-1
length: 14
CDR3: CASSLGLEINEQFF
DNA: TGTGCCAGCAGCCTCGGACTAGAAATCAATGAGCAGTTCTTC

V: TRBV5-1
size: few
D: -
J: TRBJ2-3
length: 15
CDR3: CASSPIGSNTDTQYF
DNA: TGCGCCAGCAGCCCAATCGGCAGCAACACAGATACGCAGTATTTT

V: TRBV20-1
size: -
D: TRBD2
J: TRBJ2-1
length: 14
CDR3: CSARVWPAGDEQFF
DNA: TGCAGTGCTAGAGTTTGGCCAGCGGGAGATGAGCAGTTCTTC

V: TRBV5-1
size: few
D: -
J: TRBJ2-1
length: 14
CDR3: CASTLGSSYNEQFF
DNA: TGCGCCAGCACCCTTGGGAGCTCCTACAATGAGCAGTTCTTC